This T cell receptor beta chain is from a study of blood T cells in healthy people across ages. Study-level background: When template switching was applied, about one barcoded beta molecule was captured per two T cells.

Then a second PCR, running roughly 7 to 11 cycles, was carried out with a sample-barcoded 5' primer and a J-beta primer mix. CDR3-containing paired-end reads numbered at least 3 million in each sample. From the 5' RACE reads, TCRdb called clonotypes with MiXCR, one entry per CDR3 protein. The sample consists of some 710,000 distinct CDR3 sequences, 22% of them appearing once. This clonotype was observed a handful of times. Its target is unknown. This CDR3 comprises 14 residues. Germline CDR1 reads SGHTA; CDR2 reads FQGNSA. Trimming cost V 2 bases and J 9 bases, with 14 bases left between them. Points from the study as a whole: As age increased, TCR beta diversity per million T cells fell in a roughly linear fashion.

The receptor's source is a man aged 70 or older in good health. Sequencing was performed on blood. The V and J genes are TRBV7-2 and TRBJ2-1; unclear D gene. CDR3 sequence: CASSLRVGAFEQFF. Here the CDR3 DNA reads TGTGCCAGCAGCTTAAGAGTAGGTGCTTTTGAGCAGTTCTTC.